Shown below are 20 T cell receptor beta chains from a single sample sequenced in a study of OX40 agonist ivuxolimab in advanced cancers. Clones were read by immunoSEQ multiplex PCR, and TCRdb kept only the in-frame ones, dropping some. Of around 69,000 clones in the sample, about 89% were seen once. The starting material was CD4+ or CD8+ T cells sorted from blood, obtained in a trial of the OX40 agonist ivuxolimab. The source of these receptors is an adult with an advanced solid tumor such as melanoma, head and neck, liver or kidney cancer.

V usage is TRBV29-1 and J usage is TRBJ2-7, with D maybe TRBD1 (5 bases). This CDR3 region has 12 residues. Trimming took off 4 bases at V and 2 bases at J, with 9 bases between the two ends. CDR1 SQVTM and CDR2 ANQGSEA come from the germline V gene. CDR3 region: CSVGAGPYEQYF. Written as DNA, the CDR3 is TGCAGCGTTGGAGCAGGGCCCTACGAGCAGTACTTC.

The chain employs TRBV5-4 and TRBJ2-7; possible D gene TRBD1, 6 bases. V lost 5 bases and J 0 bases, leaving 18 bases between the germline ends. Germline V lookup: CDR1 SGHNT, CDR2 YYREEE (reference sequence). The CDR3 loop spans 16 amino acids. CDR3 bases: TGTGCCAGCAGATCATCGCGAACAGGGAGCTCCTACGAGCAGTACTTC. The encoded protein is CASRSSRTGSSYEQYF.

The CDR3 nucleotides read TGTGCCAGCAGCTCGTACCATAGCGGGAGGGGTGGAGATGAGCAGTTCTTC. Translated: CASSSYHSGRGGDEQFF. This chain links TRBV7-3 with TRBJ2-1, with 11 positions matching TRBD2. The germline V gene encodes CDR1 SGHTA and CDR2 FQGTGA. This CDR3 is built from 17 residues. Trimming removed 4 bases from V and 8 bases from J; junction bases left unmatched: 13.

The chain is built from TRBV19 and TRBJ1-2; D gene unclear. The CDR3 extends over 15 amino acids. The V and J ends lost 7 bases and 0 bases respectively, with 15 bases between them. From germline, CDR1 is LNHDA and CDR2 SQIVND (reference sequence). The chain's CDR3 is CASNGEGTANYGYTF. CDR3 DNA: TGTGCCAGTAATGGCGAGGGAACTGCTAACTATGGCTACACCTTC.

This rearrangement joins TRBV6-5 to TRBJ1-1; D ambiguous. This CDR3 is 13 amino acids long. The V gene lost 5 bases and the J gene lost 1 base, with 8 bases spanning the gap. Per the germline V gene, CDR1 is MNHEY and CDR2 is SVGAGI. In DNA, the CDR3 is TGTGCCAGCAGTCGCCACACGAACACTGAAGCTTTCTTT. Its translation: CASSRHTNTEAFF.

The chain employs TRBV30 and TRBJ1-1; D gene unclear. Trimming stripped 1 base from V and 12 bases from J, with 15 bases between. Germline V lookup: CDR1 GTSNPN, CDR2 SVGIG (reference sequence). The CDR3 has 12 residues. CDR3 region: CAWSGSSGMTFF. Here the CDR3 DNA reads TGTGCCTGGAGTGGCAGCTCGGGTATGACTTTCTTT.

Written as DNA, the CDR3 is TGTGCCAGCAGTGAACCGGGACAGGGAGGGAACGAGCAGTACTTC. It yields the protein CASSEPGQGGNEQYF. V usage is TRBV27 and J usage is TRBJ2-7; TRBD1 aligns across 9 bases. V shed 5 bases, J shed 5 bases, and the junction held 10 bases outside the gene matches. This CDR3 is built from 15 residues. Germline V CDR1 and CDR2: MNHEY, SMNVEV (reference sequence).

The V gene is TRBV10-1, the J gene TRBJ2-7, with D possibly matching TRBD2 (6 bases). The CDR3 runs 13 residues. In germline, CDR1 is WNHNN, CDR2 SYGVQD (reference sequence). Between the trimmed V and J ends, which lost 2 bases and 2 bases, there was a span of 7 bases. The CDR3, as DNA: TGCGCCAGCAGTGAGGGAGGGCCCTACGAGCAGTACTTC. It specifies CASSEGGPYEQYF.

This clone appeared a few times. The rearrangement links TRBV18 to TRBJ1-2; D is unclear. The CDR3 spans 13 residues. V lost 1 base, J lost 8 bases, and 11 bases lay in between. Germline V CDR1 and CDR2: KGHSH, LQKENI. CDR3 in amino acids: CASSPLEGRGYTF. In DNA, the CDR3 is TGTGCCAGCTCACCACTGGAGGGAAGAGGCTACACCTTC.

This clone was picked up one time. V and J are TRBV19 and TRBJ2-7; the D gene is possibly TRBD1 (5 bases). The CDR3 spans 14 residues. V lost 3 bases to trimming and J lost 3 bases, with 12 bases between them. Looked up from germline, CDR1 is LNHDA and CDR2 is SQIVND (reference sequence). The CDR3 sequence: CASSIRLQVYEQYF. The DNA for the CDR3 is TGTGCCAGTAGTATCCGCCTACAGGTCTACGAGCAGTACTTC.

As concerns this clone: Germline and junction disagree at one end, which may indicate a read error. J is TRBJ2-1 and V is TRBV6-1, with TRBD2 identical over 7 bases. Germline CDR1 is MNHNS and CDR2 is SASEGT. The CDR3 has 11 residues. CDR3 sequence: CASSVRRELLF. As DNA, the CDR3 is TGTGCCAGCAGTGTACGGCGGGAGTTACTCTTC.

This clone appeared once. The rearrangement links TRBV11-3 to TRBJ1-1; possible D gene TRBD1, 5 bases. Per germline, CDR1 SGHNT and CDR2 YENEEA. This CDR3 region has 11 residues. The V end lost 5 bases, the J end lost 7 bases, and 8 bases lay between the germline ends. This chain's CDR3 is CASSLDSEAFF. The CDR3 DNA reads TGTGCCAGCAGCCTTGACAGTGAAGCTTTCTTT.

As concerns this clone: In the same sample, other DNA sequences code for this CDR3. The chain has TRBV10-2 and TRBJ2-3, with unresolved D. Germline CDR1 WSHSY, CDR2 SAAADI. The CDR3 runs to 14 residues. V was trimmed by 3 bases and J by 1 base, leaving 8 bases between them. The CDR3 here is CASSDTRGTDTQYF. The CDR3 DNA follows: TGCGCCAGCAGTGATACCCGGGGCACAGATACGCAGTATTTT.

The chain couples TRBV4-3 to TRBJ2-3; D possibly matches TRBD1 or TRBD2 (5 bases each). Deletions cut 4 bases from V and 8 bases from J, with 13 bases between. Per the germline V gene, CDR1 is LGHNA and CDR2 is YSLEER. The CDR3 has 13 amino acids. The chain's CDR3 is CASSRGNLGTQYF. The CDR3 DNA follows: TGCGCCAGCAGCCGGGGGAACCTTGGTACGCAGTATTTT.

This clone was detected only once. This chain links TRBV4-2 with TRBJ2-2, with 8 bases identical to TRBD1. J gave up 7 bases and V 7 bases, and 11 bases lay outside the gene matches. Per the germline V gene, CDR1 is LGHNA and CDR2 is YNFKEQ. CDR3 length equals 15 residues. The CDR3 region has the DNA TGTGCCAGCACCCCCGCGACAGGGGCTCACGGGGAGCTGTTTTTT. Its protein product is CASTPATGAHGELFF.

The chain couples TRBV11-3 to TRBJ2-1; D may be TRBD1 (5 bases). Trimming took 2 bases from V and 10 from J, leaving 15 bases between them. This CDR3 spans 14 amino acids. Germline V lookup: CDR1 SGHNT, CDR2 YENEEA. The CDR3 coding sequence is TGTGCCAGCAGCTTAAGGGGTTTCGTGGAGGAGCAGTTCTTC. Protein sequence: CASSLRGFVEEQFF.

The V and J genes are TRBV11-2 and TRBJ1-4, with D perhaps TRBD1 (5 bases). Germline V gene lookup returns CDR1 SGHAT and CDR2 FQNNGV. The V gene lost 3 bases and the J gene lost 8 bases, with 10 bases spanning the gap. The CDR3 spans 13 residues. The CDR3 nucleotides read TGTGCCAGCAGCTTCCCGGGGGGAGAAAAACTGTTTTTT. Its protein is CASSFPGGEKLFF.

V is TRBV5-8 and J is TRBJ2-3, with D maybe TRBD1 (5 bases). Germline V gives CDR1 SGHTS, CDR2 YDEGEE. The CDR3 has 14 residues. V was trimmed by 6 bases and J by 2 bases, leaving 13 bases between them. The CDR3 loop reads CASTLTEDTDTQYF. CDR3 nucleotides: TGTGCCAGCACCCTGACAGAAGACACAGATACGCAGTATTTT. The full variable domain, its missing parts supplied by reference TRBV5-8 and TRBJ2-3, is EAGVTQSPTHLIKTRGQQATLRCSPISGHTSVYWYQQALGLGLQFLLWYDEGEERNRGNFPPRFSGRQFPNYSSELNVNALELEDSALYLCASTLTEDTDTQYFGPGTRLTVL.

The gene calls are TRBV28 and TRBJ1-5, with D unresolved. There are 14 residues in the CDR3. V was shortened by 2 bases and J by 6 bases, with 11 bases between the two germline ends. Germline loops: CDR1 MDHEN, CDR2 SYDVKM. This CDR3 reads CASSLTQARQPQHF. For the CDR3, the DNA is TGTGCCAGCAGTTTAACTCAGGCGCGTCAGCCCCAGCATTTT.

The rearrangement uses TRBV19 and TRBJ1-4; 7 bases align to TRBD1. Looked up from germline, CDR1 is LNHDA and CDR2 is SQIVND (reference sequence). This CDR3 has 15 amino acids. V dropped 4 bases and J dropped 7; count of bases not matched to a gene: 9. The CDR3 reads CASSNYRGGVEKLFF. Written as DNA, the CDR3 is TGTGCCAGTAGTAATTACAGGGGAGGAGTTGAAAAACTGTTTTTT.